This TCR beta chain was found in a study of blood T cell repertoires in COVID-19. In the study overall: PBMCs, B-cell-depleted T cells, or T cells were the source of the cDNA or gDNA that made up the material.

Sequenced by immunoSEQ multiplex PCR; TCRdb stores in-frame clones only, minus some. The sample contains 150,000 to 200,000 clones, approximately 85% of which appear only once. This clone was found once. A much larger clone differs from this one at a single base, so this may be a read error. The V segment lost 5 bases and the J segment 4 bases; nucleotides outside the gene matches: 1. Germline assignment: CDR1 SNHLY and CDR2 FYNNEI. The CDR3 extends over 14 amino acids. The sample was peripheral blood. The chain combines TRBV2 with TRBJ2-2; TRBD2 aligns across 10 bases. The sequence derives from a woman aged 60-75 years with COVID-19, enrolled during active disease. In DNA form, the CDR3 reads TGTGCCAGCAGTCTAGCGGGGGCCACCGGGGAGCTGTTTTTT. Encoded protein: CASSLAGATGELFF.